Only a few counts were recorded for the clone carrying this T cell receptor beta chain. These data originate in a study of T-cell memory formation after mild COVID-19. TCRdb re-called the 5' RACE reads through MiXCR, storing one row per CDR3 protein. The table includes about 560,000 distinct CDR3 sequences, 20% to 25% detected once. Trimming removed 4 bases from V and 12 bases from J, with 24 bases in between. Germline CDR1 is DFQATT and CDR2 is SNEGSKA (reference sequence). The length of the CDR3 is 15 residues. The chain links TRBV20-1 to TRBJ1-4; possible D gene TRBD1, 6 bases. This receptor was obtained from an adult woman who had mild COVID-19 (a few samples of this study predate the infection). Cell type and time point are not known. The sequenced material came from PBMCs or a T cell subset sorted from them (not recorded which). As DNA, the CDR3 is TGCAGTGCTATTTGGTCAGGACAGCGGCTTGGGGAACTGTTTTTT. Its translation: CSAIWSGQRLGELFF.